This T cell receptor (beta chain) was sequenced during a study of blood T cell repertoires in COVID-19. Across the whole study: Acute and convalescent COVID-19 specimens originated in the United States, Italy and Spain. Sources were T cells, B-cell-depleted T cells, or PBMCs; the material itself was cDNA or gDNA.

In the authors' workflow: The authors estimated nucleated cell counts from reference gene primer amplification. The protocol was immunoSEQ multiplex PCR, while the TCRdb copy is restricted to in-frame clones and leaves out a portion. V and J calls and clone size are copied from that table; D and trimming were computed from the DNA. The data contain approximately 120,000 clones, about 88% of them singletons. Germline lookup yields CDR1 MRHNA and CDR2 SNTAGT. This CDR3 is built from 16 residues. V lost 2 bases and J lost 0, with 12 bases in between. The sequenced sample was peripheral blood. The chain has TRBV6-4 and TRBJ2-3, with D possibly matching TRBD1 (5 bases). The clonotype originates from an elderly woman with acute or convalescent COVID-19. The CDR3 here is CASSDGLTDSTDTQYF. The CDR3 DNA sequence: TGTGCCAGCAGTGACGGGTTGACAGATAGCACAGATACGCAGTATTTT.